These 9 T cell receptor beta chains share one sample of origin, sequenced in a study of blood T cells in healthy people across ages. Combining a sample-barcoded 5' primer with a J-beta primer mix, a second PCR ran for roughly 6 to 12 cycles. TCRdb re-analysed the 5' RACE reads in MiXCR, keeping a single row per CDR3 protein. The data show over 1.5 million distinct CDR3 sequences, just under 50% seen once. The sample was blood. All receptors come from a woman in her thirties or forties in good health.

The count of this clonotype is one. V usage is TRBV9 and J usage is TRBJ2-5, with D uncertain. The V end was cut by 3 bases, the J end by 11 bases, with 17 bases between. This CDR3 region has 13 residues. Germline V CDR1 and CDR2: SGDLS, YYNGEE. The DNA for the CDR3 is TGTGCCAGCAGCGCTCCCGGCGCGGATGAGCAGTACTTC. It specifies CASSAPGADEQYF.

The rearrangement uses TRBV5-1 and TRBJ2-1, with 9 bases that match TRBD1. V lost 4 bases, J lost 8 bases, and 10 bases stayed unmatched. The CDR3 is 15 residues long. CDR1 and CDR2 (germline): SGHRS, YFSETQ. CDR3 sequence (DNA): TGCGCCAGCAGCCCGGACAGGGGTGATTTTGATGAGCAGTTCTTC. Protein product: CASSPDRGDFDEQFF.

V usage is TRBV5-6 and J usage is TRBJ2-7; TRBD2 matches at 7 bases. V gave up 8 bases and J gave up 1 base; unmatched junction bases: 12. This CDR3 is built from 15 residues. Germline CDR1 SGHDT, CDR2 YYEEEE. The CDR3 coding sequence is TGTGCCAGTAAAGGAGCGGGGTCGGGATCCTACGAGCAGTACTTC. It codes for CASKGAGSGSYEQYF.

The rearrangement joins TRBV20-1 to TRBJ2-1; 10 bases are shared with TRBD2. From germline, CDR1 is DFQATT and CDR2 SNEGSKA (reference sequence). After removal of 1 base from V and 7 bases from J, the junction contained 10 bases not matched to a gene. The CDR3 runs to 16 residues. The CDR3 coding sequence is TGCAGTGCTAGAGCGGTCGGACTAGCGGAAACTAATGAGCAGTTCTTC. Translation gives CSARAVGLAETNEQFF.

The CDR3 DNA is TGTGCCAGCATAGGAAGGGGCTATGGCTACACCTTC. Amino acid sequence: CASIGRGYGYTF. The chain couples TRBV28 to TRBJ1-2; TRBD1 might be the D (5 bases). Looked up from germline, CDR1 is MDHEN and CDR2 is SYDVKM. The V end lost 7 bases, the J end lost 4 bases, and 10 bases lay between the germline ends. The CDR3 has 12 residues.

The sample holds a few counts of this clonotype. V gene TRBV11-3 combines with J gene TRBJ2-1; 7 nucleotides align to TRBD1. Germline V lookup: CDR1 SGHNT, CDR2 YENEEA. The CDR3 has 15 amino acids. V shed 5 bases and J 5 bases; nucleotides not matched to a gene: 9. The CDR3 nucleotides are TGTGCCAGCAGCCGACAGGGAAACACGGACAATGAGCAGTTCTTC. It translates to CASSRQGNTDNEQFF.

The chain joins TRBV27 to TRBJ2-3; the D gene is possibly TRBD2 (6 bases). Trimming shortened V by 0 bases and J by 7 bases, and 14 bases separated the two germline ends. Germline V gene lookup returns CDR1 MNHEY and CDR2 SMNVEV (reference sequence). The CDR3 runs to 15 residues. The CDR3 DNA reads TGTGCCAGCAGTTTATCGGCGGGGTCCACCAATACGCAGTATTTT. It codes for CASSLSAGSTNTQYF.

Here the CDR3 DNA reads TGTGCCAGCAGCCAAGATCAGTACAACTCCTACGAGCAGTACTTC. Its protein is CASSQDQYNSYEQYF. The J gene is TRBJ2-7, the V gene TRBV4-2; D gene uncertain. V was clipped by 0 bases and J by 0 bases, with 9 bases between them. This CDR3 contains 15 residues. The germline V gene encodes CDR1 LGHNA and CDR2 YNFKEQ.

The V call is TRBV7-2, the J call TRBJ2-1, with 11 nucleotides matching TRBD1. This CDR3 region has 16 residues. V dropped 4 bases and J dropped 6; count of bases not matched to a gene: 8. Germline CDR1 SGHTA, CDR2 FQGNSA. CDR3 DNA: TGTGCCAGCAGCTACGACGGGACAGGGGGGAGCAATGAGCAGTTCTTC. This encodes CASSYDGTGGSNEQFF. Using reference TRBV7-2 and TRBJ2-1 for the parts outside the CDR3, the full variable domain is GAGVSQSPSNKVTEKGKDVELRCDPISGHTALYWYRQSLGQGLEFLIYFQGNSAPDKSGLPSDRFSAERTGGSVSTLTIQRTQQEDSAVYLCASSYDGTGGSNEQFFGPGTRLTVL.